The rows below give T cell receptor beta chains drawn from one sample of a study of T cell repertoires in cytomegalovirus infection. TCRdb analysed the reads with MiXCR anew, one entry per CDR3 protein. The data show fewer than 200,000 distinct CDR3 sequences, with approximately 15% seen just once and 25% to 30% held by the top ten. The sequenced sample was PBMCs. These receptors came from a human donor in good health (CMV status not recorded). Some clones in this sample may be carry-over from other donors' samples. The CDR3 runs from the conserved cysteine through the conserved F or W. The D gene is left open where the match is weak. A row's size may be missing; if present it is once, few, many or a size class.

j_call clone_size d_call v_call cdr3_aa cdr3_nt
TRBJ1-1 many - TRBV11-1 CASSKTEYTEAFF TGTGCCAGCAGCAAGACAGAGTACACTGAAGCTTTCTTT
TRBJ1-2 many - TRBV7-8 CASSLARSYGYTF TGTGCCAGCAGCTTAGCGCGGAGTTATGGCTACACCTTC
TRBJ2-3 few - TRBV28 CASSSSTGPSTDTQYF -
TRBJ2-7 - TRBD1 TRBV27 CASSQGVGEQYF TGTGCCAGCAGTCAGGGGGTGGGTGAGCAGTACTTC
TRBJ2-3 - TRBD2 TRBV5-6 CASSSAGEVTDTQYF TGTGCCAGCAGCTCGGCGGGGGAGGTCACAGATACGCAGTATTTT
TRBJ1-1 - - TRBV29-1 CSVGLRMNTEAFF TGCAGCGTTGGATTGAGGATGAACACTGAAGCTTTCTTT
TRBJ2-1 many - TRBV7-9 CASSLAGGDIDEQFF TGTGCCAGCAGCTTAGCTGGAGGGGATATCGATGAGCAGTTCTTC
TRBJ2-2 few TRBD2 TRBV10-1 CASSRTRPTGELFF TGCGCCAGCAGCCGGACTAGACCCACCGGGGAGCTGTTTTTT
TRBJ2-6 many TRBD1 TRBV7-9 CASRAGRTGASGANVLTF TGTGCCAGCAGGGCGGGGAGGACAGGGGCCTCTGGGGCCAACGTCCTGACTTTC
TRBJ2-7 many TRBD1 TRBV7-2 CASSPGTGNFYEQYF TGTGCCAGCAGCCCGGGGACAGGGAATTTCTACGAGCAGTACTTC
TRBJ2-4 - - TRBV18 CASSPLGTTKNIQYF TGTGCCAGCTCACCTCTGGGAACTACCAAAAACATTCAGTACTTC
TRBJ2-5 once TRBD2 TRBV10-3 CAISNPSSGQETQYF TGTGCCATCAGTAACCCTTCTAGCGGGCAAGAGACCCAGTACTTC
TRBJ2-1 many TRBD2 TRBV7-3 CASSVMRTRNHYEQFF TGTGCCAGCAGCGTCATGAGGACTAGAAACCACTATGAGCAGTTCTTC
TRBJ2-2 few TRBD2 TRBV28 CASSLAGAGTGELFF TGTGCCAGCAGCTTAGCGGGAGCGGGTACCGGGGAGCTGTTTTTT
TRBJ1-1 many - TRBV7-8 CASSLRLGNTEAFF TGTGCCAGCAGCTTAAGACTGGGGAATACTGAAGCTTTCTTT
TRBJ1-5 few - TRBV19 CASKDGQLSNQPQHF TGTGCCAGTAAAGATGGGCAGCTAAGCAATCAGCCCCAGCATTTT
TRBJ1-1 many TRBD1 TRBV11-2 CASSPKTGLNTEAFF TGTGCCAGCAGTCCAAAGACAGGGTTGAACACTGAAGCTTTCTTT
TRBJ2-1 - - TRBV6-6 CASSYSKFGGHNEQFF TGTGCCAGCAGTTACTCGAAATTTGGTGGTCACAATGAGCAGTTCTTC
TRBJ2-1 - TRBD2 TRBV29-1 CSVAGTREYNEQFF TGCAGCGTTGCCGGGACTAGGGAGTACAATGAGCAGTTCTTC
TRBJ2-7 many - TRBV7-2 CASSLGRAYEQYF TGTGCCAGCAGCTTAGGCAGGGCCTACGAGCAGTACTTC
TRBJ2-7 - - TRBV28 CASSLFVSGYEQYF TGTGCCAGCAGTTTATTCGTGTCGGGTTACGAGCAGTACTTC
TRBJ1-4 many - TRBV28 CASSLRGGTEKLFF TGTGCCAGCAGTTTACGGGGGGGGACTGAAAAACTGTTTTTT
TRBJ2-7 few - TRBV15 CATSRDGQGRYEQYF TGTGCCACCAGCAGAGATGGGCAGGGGAGATACGAGCAGTACTTC
TRBJ1-2 many - TRBV5-5 CASSYRHFNYGYTF TGTGCCAGCAGCTACCGCCACTTCAACTATGGCTACACCTTC
TRBJ1-5 few - TRBV20-1 CSAAYTGTPQHF TGCAGTGCAGCTTACACGGGAACGCCCCAGCATTTT
TRBJ2-7 - - TRBV5-6 CASSLTGSPYEQYF TGTGCCAGCAGCTTGACAGGATCCCCCTACGAGCAGTACTTC
TRBJ1-2 few - TRBV28 CASGNLRAPREGYTF TGTGCCAGCGGAAACCTCCGGGCCCCTAGGGAAGGCTACACCTTC
TRBJ1-3 many TRBD1 TRBV7-2 CASSLGGQGASGNTIYF TGTGCCAGCAGCTTAGGAGGACAGGGGGCTTCTGGAAACACCATATATTTT
TRBJ1-6 - - TRBV6-6 CASSAPASPLHF TGTGCCAGCAGTGCCCCGGCGTCACCCCTCCACTTT
TRBJ1-5 many - TRBV12-3/TRBV12-4 CASSRQGYGTNQPQHF TGTGCCAGCAGCCGTCAGGGGTACGGGACCAATCAGCCCCAGCATTTT
TRBJ2-7 many - TRBV6-1 CASTFKSSYEQYF TGTGCCAGCACCTTTAAAAGCTCCTACGAGCAGTACTTC
TRBJ2-7 many TRBD2 TRBV7-2 CASSLSRLAGVPSYEQYF TGTGCCAGCAGCTTATCGCGACTAGCGGGAGTTCCCTCCTACGAGCAGTACTTC
TRBJ2-3 many TRBD2 TRBV6-2/TRBV6-3 CASSPLGLAGSTDTQYF TGTGCCAGCAGCCCCTTGGGACTAGCGGGAAGCACAGATACGCAGTATTTT